The T cell receptor (beta chain) described here comes from a study of cytomegalovirus exposure and HLA in healthy donors. The CDR3 runs 17 residues. From germline, CDR1 is SGHTA and CDR2 FQGNSA. Germline trimming cut 1 base from V and 5 bases from J; bases unmatched to any gene: 12. Both 60 Vbeta primers and 13 Jbeta primers went into the PCR. Produced via immunoSEQ multiplex PCR; TCRdb's table is partial and in-frame only. There are about 160,000 clones in the sample; about 77% occur only once, and 9% to 10% lies in the top ten. The receptor was derived from a man aged 18 to 29 in good health and CMV-seropositive. What was sequenced was PBMCs. The chain uses TRBV7-2 and TRBJ2-5, with 8 bases that match TRBD2. The CDR3 nucleotides read TGTGCCAGCAGCTTAGAACCTAGGGGACTAGTCGGCGAGACCCAGTACTTC. The encoded protein is CASSLEPRGLVGETQYF.